The 25 T cell receptor beta chains given below trace back to one sample, sequenced in a study of control samples from healthy donors and cancer patients (dated by TCRdb to 2018 to 2020). The receptor library was made with the immunoSEQ multiplex PCR assay. This is the immuneACCESS table as TCRdb keeps it, with only in-frame sequences that have V and J called. A part of the clones is gone; compared with another copy, unresolved V genes explain less than half, and the rest is unexplained. The table for this sample lists some 200,000 clones; 91% of them were counted only once. The top ten clonotypes cover about 1.6% of the sample. The sequencing input was blood. These receptors were taken from a woman aged 25 to 39 in good health.

The chain uses TRBV7-9 and TRBJ1-2, with D unclear. The length of the CDR3 is 13 residues. The V gene's germline CDR1 is SEHNR and CDR2 FQNEAQ (reference sequence). Deletions cut 2 bases from V and 8 bases from J, with 12 bases between. CDR3 nucleotide sequence: TGTGCCAGCAGCTTAATCGGGTCTGGAGGCTACACCTTC. Its protein product is CASSLIGSGGYTF.

The chain is built from TRBV21-1 and TRBJ2-7; TRBD1, as called in the table, went unchecked against the DNA. TRBV21-1 has pseudogene status. The CDR3 loop spans 14 amino acids. The CDR3 DNA follows: TGTGCCAGCAGCGGGTGGGCGAGCTCCTACGAGCAGTACTTC. Translated: CASSGWASSYEQYF.

V gene TRBV3-1 (or the pseudogene TRBV3-2) combines with J gene TRBJ1-1; no clear D. The CDR3 is 13 amino acids. V shed 1 base and J shed 1 base, with 4 bases lying between them. Germline V gives CDR1 LGHDT, CDR2 YNNKEL (reference sequence). CDR3 region: CASSQVQNTEAFF. The CDR3 DNA is TGTGCCAGCAGCCAAGTACAGAACACTGAAGCTTTCTTT.

The CDR3 here is CASSEGISYEQYF. In DNA, the CDR3 is TGTGCCAGCTCCGAGGGGATCTCCTACGAGCAGTACTTC. This chain connects TRBV18 to TRBJ2-7; D is tentatively TRBD1 or TRBD2 (5 bases each). V lost 6 bases and J lost 0, with 9 bases in between. CDR1 is KGHSH, CDR2 LQKENI, per germline. This CDR3 has 13 residues. The full variable domain, in which reference TRBV18 and TRBJ2-7 provide the parts outside the CDR3, is NAGVMQNPRHLVRRRGQEARLRCSPMKGHSHVYWYRQLPEEGLKFMVYLQKENIIDESGMPKERFSAEFPKEGPSILRIQQVVRGDSAAYFCASSEGISYEQYFGPGTRLTVT.

V and J are TRBV4-3 and TRBJ2-7; D is uncertain. The germline V and J ends were trimmed by 0 bases and 1 base, with 7 bases remaining between them. The CDR3 contains 14 residues. The germline gives CDR1 LGHNA, CDR2 YSLEER. The DNA for the CDR3 is TGCGCCAGCAGCCAAGACCGATGGTCCTACGAGCAGTACTTC. It yields the protein CASSQDRWSYEQYF.

Turning to this clone: Other DNA sequences of this sample code for an identical CDR3. The chain recombines TRBV3-1 (or the pseudogene TRBV3-2) with TRBJ1-1; D is ambiguous. In germline, CDR1 is LGHDT, CDR2 YNNKEL (reference sequence). V shed 1 base and J shed 0 bases, with 0 bases lying between them. The CDR3 totals 12 residues. The CDR3 DNA sequence: TGTGCCAGCAGCCAAGTGAACACTGAAGCTTTCTTT. Encoded protein: CASSQVNTEAFF.

This chain connects TRBV28 to TRBJ2-1; maybe TRBD1 (5 bases). V lost 2 bases and J lost 3, with 11 bases in between. Germline CDR1 reads MDHEN; CDR2 reads SYDVKM. The CDR3 sequence is 15 residues long. As DNA, the CDR3 is TGTGCCAGCAGTTTAGTTGGGGCCCGCTACAATGAGCAGTTCTTC. Protein: CASSLVGARYNEQFF.

The genes are TRBV6-5 and TRBJ1-5; TRBD1 agrees at 12 bases. The CDR3 runs to 15 residues. Losses at the gene ends were 2 bases for V and 7 bases for J; bases not matched to a gene: 3. Germline lookup yields CDR1 MNHEY and CDR2 SVGAGI. CDR3 DNA: TGTGCCAGCAGTTACGGGACAGGGGGCGGACAGCCCCAGCATTTT. Translation: CASSYGTGGGQPQHF.

The genes are TRBV28 and TRBJ1-2; tentative D call: TRBD1 (6 bases). V gave up 5 bases and J gave up 4 bases, with 8 bases separating them. Germline assignment: CDR1 MDHEN and CDR2 SYDVKM. This CDR3 has 12 amino acids. CDR3 nucleotides: TGTGCCAGCAGTGACAGGTTCTATGGCTACACCTTC. It yields the protein CASSDRFYGYTF.

V usage is TRBV7-9 and J usage is TRBJ2-3; D gene unclear. CDR3 size: 16 residues. The germline V gene has CDR1 SEHNR and CDR2 FQNEAQ (reference sequence). The germline V and J ends were trimmed by 1 base and 4 bases, with 15 bases remaining between them. The CDR3 loop is CASSLGLKIQADTQYF. The CDR3 bases are TGTGCCAGCAGCTTAGGTTTGAAGATCCAGGCAGATACGCAGTATTTT.

The rearrangement uses TRBV4-1 and TRBJ2-2, with 16 bases fitting TRBD2. The CDR3 loop spans 17 amino acids. Germline-derived CDR1 and CDR2 are MGHRA and YSYEKL. Unmatched junction bases numbered 2, after V lost 1 base and J lost 6 bases. The CDR3 DNA reads TGCGCCAGCAGCCAAGTTGGGACTAGCGGGAGGGCCGGGGAGCTGTTTTTT. It translates to CASSQVGTSGRAGELFF.

The table lists this clone with a few counts. The gene calls are TRBV18 and TRBJ2-1; 8 nucleotides align to TRBD2. With V trimmed by 2 bases and J by 2 bases, 2 bases remained unmatched. CDR1 KGHSH and CDR2 LQKENI come from the germline V gene. The CDR3 consists of 15 residues. CDR3 region: CASSPYGGAYNEQFF. The CDR3 DNA reads as TGTGCCAGCTCACCATACGGGGGGGCCTACAATGAGCAGTTCTTC.

CDR3 amino acids: CASKSGGQPNYEQYF. As DNA, the CDR3 is TGTGCCAGCAAGTCGGGGGGCCAGCCAAACTACGAGCAGTACTTC. The chain has TRBV6-5 and TRBJ2-7; TRBD2 is a possible D gene (7 bases). Germline V gene lookup returns CDR1 MNHEY and CDR2 SVGAGI. CDR3 length equals 15 residues. V was trimmed by 7 bases and J by 3 bases, leaving 19 bases between them.

V gene TRBV6-5 combines with J gene TRBJ2-5; TRBD1 matches 7 bases. The germline gives CDR1 MNHEY, CDR2 SVGAGI. This CDR3 region has 16 residues. Losses at the gene ends were 2 bases for V and 3 bases for J; bases not matched to a gene: 9. CDR3 nucleotide sequence: TGTGCCAGCAGTTACCAGAGGGGGCGTTGGAAAGAGACCCAGTACTTC. Its protein product is CASSYQRGRWKETQYF.

The chain links TRBV7-3 to TRBJ1-1; 8 bases are a match to TRBD1. Trimming at V came to 5 bases and at J to 1 base, leaving 3 bases not matched to a gene. Germline V gene data show CDR1 as SGHTA and CDR2 as FQGTGA. The CDR3 covers 14 residues. CDR3: CASSGQGQNTEAFF. CDR3 nucleotide sequence: TGTGCCAGCAGCGGACAGGGTCAGAACACTGAAGCTTTCTTT.

This chain joins TRBV15 and TRBJ1-4; D perhaps matches TRBD1 (5 bases). The CDR3 is made up of 17 amino acids. Germline CDR1 reads LNHNV; CDR2 reads YYDKDF (reference sequence). V was trimmed by 4 bases and J by 0 bases, leaving 15 bases between them. The CDR3 loop is CATSKRQGLATNEKLFF. CDR3 coding DNA: TGTGCCACCAGCAAGAGGCAGGGATTGGCAACTAATGAAAAACTGTTTTTT.

This chain joins TRBV5-1 and TRBJ1-3, with D possibly TRBD1 on 5 matching bases. V was trimmed by 4 bases and J by 0 bases, leaving 11 bases between them. CDR3 length: 15 residues. CDR1 SGHRS and CDR2 YFSETQ come from the germline V gene. The CDR3 DNA sequence: TGCGCCAGCAGCGGAGACAGATTCTCTGGAAACACCATATATTTT. Residues: CASSGDRFSGNTIYF.

The rearrangement uses TRBV7-2 and TRBJ1-6, with D uncertain. Looked up from germline, CDR1 is SGHTA and CDR2 is FQGNSA. The CDR3 sequence is 14 residues long. V dropped 1 base and J dropped 5 bases, with 6 bases sitting between them. CDR3 coding DNA: TGTGCCAGCAGCTTAGGATTCGATAATTCACCCCTCCACTTT. This translates into CASSLGFDNSPLHF.

The chain is built from TRBV30 and TRBJ2-7; 11 bases map to TRBD1. The CDR3 loop spans 14 amino acids. The germline V gene has CDR1 GTSNPN and CDR2 SVGIG (reference sequence). The trim removed 1 base at V and 2 bases at J, leaving 1 base unmatched. The CDR3 nucleotides read TGTGCCTGGAGTGAGGGACAGGGGGCCTACGAGCAGTACTTC. Translating gives CAWSEGQGAYEQYF.

The genes are TRBV3-1 (or the pseudogene TRBV3-2) and TRBJ2-7; D is unclear. Germline CDR1 and CDR2: LGHDT and YNNKEL (reference sequence). There are 14 residues in the CDR3. Trimming shortened V by 1 base and J by 3 bases, and 10 bases separated the two germline ends. CDR3 nucleotide sequence: TGTGCCAGCAGCCAAGTAGGACGGATCTACGAGCAGTACTTC. It specifies CASSQVGRIYEQYF.

The chain employs TRBV6-4 and TRBJ2-3; TRBD2 agrees at 9 bases. V lost 0 bases, J lost 5 bases, and 3 bases stayed unmatched. The CDR3 extends over 15 amino acids. Germline CDR1 is MRHNA and CDR2 is SNTAGT. For the CDR3, the DNA is TGTGCCAGCAGTGACTCGGCGGGAGGGAAAGATACGCAGTATTTT. Amino acid sequence: CASSDSAGGKDTQYF.

This clone showed up just once. CDR3 sequence (DNA): TGTGCCAGCAGCTTAGGACAGGACACTGAAGCTTTCTTT. It specifies CASSLGQDTEAFF. The rearrangement joins TRBV11-3 to TRBJ1-1; TRBD1 is a possible D gene (6 bases). Trimming removed 1 base at V and 3 bases at J, with 6 bases between. This CDR3 region has 13 residues. Germline-derived CDR1 and CDR2 are SGHNT and YENEEA.

The chain recombines TRBV7-8 with TRBJ2-7, with 10 bases aligning to TRBD2. Losses at the gene ends were 4 bases for V and 0 bases for J; bases not matched to a gene: 6. From germline, CDR1 is SGHVS and CDR2 FQNEAQ. The CDR3 covers 16 residues. The CDR3 sequence is CASSSYQRGGSYEQYF. CDR3 DNA: TGTGCCAGCAGCTCCTACCAGCGGGGGGGCTCCTACGAGCAGTACTTC.

The CDR3 here is CASSPWTDGNTIYF. The CDR3 region has the DNA TGTGCCAGCAGTCCATGGACAGATGGAAACACCATATATTTT. The gene calls are TRBV28 and TRBJ1-3; D is perhaps TRBD1 (6 bases). Per the germline V gene, CDR1 is MDHEN and CDR2 is SYDVKM. There are 14 residues in the CDR3. The V and J ends lost 5 bases and 3 bases respectively, with 11 bases between them.

The count of this clone is one. The sample carries other DNA sequences with the same CDR3. This rearrangement joins TRBV7-9 to TRBJ1-2; D may be TRBD1 (6 bases). The CDR3 is made up of 13 amino acids. Trimming pared 1 base from V and 4 bases from J, leaving 7 bases between. In germline, CDR1 is SEHNR, CDR2 FQNEAQ (reference sequence). Written as DNA, the CDR3 is TGTGCCAGCAGCTTAGGGGGGCCCTATGGCTACACCTTC. Translated: CASSLGGPYGYTF.